The rows below give T cell receptor beta chains drawn from one sample of a study of molecular identifiers for immune sequencing clone quantification. TCRdb redid the calling of the PCR reads with MiXCR, one entry per CDR3 protein. The sample lists 100,000 or so distinct CDR3 sequences, roughly 38% seen once, with approximately 3.8% in the top ten. Specimen: naive CD8+ T cells from blood, with Jurkat cell RNA spiked in. All receptors come from a human donor in good health. Some libraries in this study had Jurkat cell RNA spiked in. CDR3s include the opening cysteine and the closing phenylalanine or tryptophan. Each record gives: clone size, V gene, CDR3 length, D gene, J gene, CDR3 protein, CDR3 DNA. D genes are given only for firm matches. Clone sizes are given selectively: once, few, many, or a class where the clone is expanded.

clone_size: few
v_call: TRBV4-3
cdr3_length: 19
d_call: .
j_call: TRBJ2-6
cdr3_aa: CASSQGGGWPVSGANVLTF
cdr3_nt: TGCGCCAGCAGCCAAGGTGGGGGGTGGCCGGTCTCTGGGGCCAACGTCCTGACTTTC

clone_size: .
v_call: TRBV12-3/TRBV12-4
cdr3_length: 12
d_call: TRBD1
j_call: TRBJ2-1
cdr3_aa: CASSNRGIEQFF
cdr3_nt: TGTGCCAGCAGTAACAGGGGAATTGAGCAGTTCTTC

clone_size: many
v_call: TRBV6-5
cdr3_length: 14
d_call: .
j_call: TRBJ2-7
cdr3_aa: CASSYGGTSYEQYF
cdr3_nt: TGTGCCAGCAGTTACGGAGGGACATCGTACGAGCAGTACTTC

clone_size: many
v_call: TRBV4-3
cdr3_length: 14
d_call: .
j_call: TRBJ2-2
cdr3_aa: CASSQGLYTGELFF
cdr3_nt: TGCGCCAGCAGCCAAGGGCTATACACCGGGGAGCTGTTTTTT

clone_size: .
v_call: TRBV21-1
cdr3_length: 15
d_call: .
j_call: TRBJ2-7
cdr3_aa: CASSNRVQGAGGLTF
cdr3_nt: TGTGCCAGCAGCAATAGGGTCCAGGGAGCGGGAGGTCTTACCTTC

clone_size: .
v_call: TRBV18
cdr3_length: 17
d_call: TRBD1
j_call: TRBJ1-2
cdr3_aa: CASSPRDRVPANYGYTF
cdr3_nt: TGTGCCAGCTCACCACGGGACAGGGTCCCTGCTAACTATGGCTACACCTTC

clone_size: many
v_call: TRBV28
cdr3_length: 20
d_call: .
j_call: TRBJ2-3
cdr3_aa: CASKVPRTPEGGSSTDTQYF
cdr3_nt: TGTGCCAGCAAGGTTCCAAGAACACCGGAAGGGGGATCTAGCACAGATACGCAGTATTTT

clone_size: .
v_call: TRBV11-2
cdr3_length: 13
d_call: .
j_call: TRBJ1-1
cdr3_aa: CASSPRTGTEAFF
cdr3_nt: TGTGCCAGCAGCCCCCGGACCGGGACTGAAGCTTTCTTT

clone_size: few
v_call: TRBV28
cdr3_length: 15
d_call: TRBD1
j_call: TRBJ1-5
cdr3_aa: CASSLPPRGLQPQHF
cdr3_nt: TGTGCCAGCAGTTTACCACCCAGGGGGCTTCAGCCCCAGCATTTT

clone_size: few
v_call: TRBV7-2
cdr3_length: 21
d_call: TRBD2
j_call: TRBJ2-4
cdr3_aa: CASSFGPTRTSGRPSKNIQYF
cdr3_nt: TGTGCCAGCAGCTTTGGGCCAACCCGGACTAGCGGGAGACCATCCAAAAACATTCAGTACTTC

clone_size: .
v_call: TRBV6-6
cdr3_length: 12
d_call: .
j_call: TRBJ2-7
cdr3_aa: CAGSGNSYEQYF
cdr3_nt: TGTGCCGGGAGCGGTAACTCCTACGAGCAGTACTTC

clone_size: many
v_call: TRBV29-1
cdr3_length: 14
d_call: .
j_call: TRBJ2-5
cdr3_aa: CSVEVGWGQETQYF
cdr3_nt: TGCAGCGTTGAAGTAGGGTGGGGTCAAGAGACCCAGTACTTC

clone_size: few
v_call: TRBV6-2/TRBV6-3
cdr3_length: 15
d_call: TRBD1
j_call: TRBJ2-3
cdr3_aa: CASTRDRGSTDTQYF
cdr3_nt: TGTGCCAGCACTCGGGACAGGGGGAGCACAGATACGCAGTATTTT

clone_size: few
v_call: TRBV2
cdr3_length: 14
d_call: .
j_call: TRBJ1-5
cdr3_aa: CASSEFGGNQPQHF
cdr3_nt: TGTGCCAGCAGTGAATTCGGGGGAAATCAGCCCCAGCATTTT

clone_size: .
v_call: TRBV7-3
cdr3_length: 19
d_call: TRBD2
j_call: TRBJ2-1
cdr3_aa: CASSPRGLAGGRSYNEQFF
cdr3_nt: TGTGCCAGCAGCCCAAGGGGGCTAGCGGGAGGTCGCTCCTACAATGAGCAGTTCTTC

clone_size: few
v_call: TRBV19
cdr3_length: 15
d_call: .
j_call: TRBJ2-7
cdr3_aa: CASSIDWGIGYEQYF
cdr3_nt: TGTGCCAGTAGTATAGACTGGGGAATAGGGTACGAGCAGTACTTC

clone_size: .
v_call: TRBV18
cdr3_length: 15
d_call: TRBD1
j_call: TRBJ2-1
cdr3_aa: CASSMGQGRYNEQFF
cdr3_nt: TGTGCCAGCTCAATGGGACAGGGGCGATACAATGAGCAGTTCTTC

clone_size: .
v_call: TRBV12-3/TRBV12-4
cdr3_length: 17
d_call: TRBD2
j_call: TRBJ2-1
cdr3_aa: CASRPAAASGTEGEQFF
cdr3_nt: TGTGCCAGCAGACCGGCGGCCGCTAGCGGGACAGAGGGTGAGCAGTTCTTC

clone_size: .
v_call: TRBV4-1
cdr3_length: 12
d_call: .
j_call: TRBJ2-3
cdr3_aa: CASSLGRDTQYF
cdr3_nt: TGCGCCAGCAGTCTAGGTCGAGATACGCAGTATTTT

clone_size: .
v_call: TRBV6-1
cdr3_length: 15
d_call: .
j_call: TRBJ1-5
cdr3_aa: CASSDTGLSNQPQHF
cdr3_nt: TGTGCCAGCAGTGATACAGGGCTGAGCAATCAGCCCCAGCATTTT

clone_size: .
v_call: TRBV5-6
cdr3_length: 14
d_call: TRBD1
j_call: TRBJ1-2
cdr3_aa: CASSLGTGGYGYTF
cdr3_nt: TGTGCCAGCAGCTTGGGGACAGGGGGATATGGCTACACCTTC

clone_size: .
v_call: TRBV5-6
cdr3_length: 14
d_call: TRBD2
j_call: TRBJ2-7
cdr3_aa: CASRPGLAVFEQHF
cdr3_nt: TGTGCCAGCAGACCGGGACTAGCGGTTTTCGAGCAGCACTTC

clone_size: .
v_call: TRBV21-1
cdr3_length: 18
d_call: .
j_call: TRBJ1-1
cdr3_aa: CASSKAPTSYTSCTEAFF
cdr3_nt: TGTGCCAGCAGCAAAGCGCCCACTAGTTATACAAGCTGTACTGAAGCTTTCTTT

clone_size: .
v_call: TRBV5-6
cdr3_length: 15
d_call: .
j_call: TRBJ1-4
cdr3_aa: CAGRLQRGVREKLFF
cdr3_nt: TGTGCCGGCAGGCTACAGCGAGGGGTTCGTGAAAAACTGTTTTTT

clone_size: few
v_call: TRBV28
cdr3_length: 14
d_call: TRBD1
j_call: TRBJ1-5
cdr3_aa: CASRGTGPLGAQHF
cdr3_nt: TGTGCCAGCAGGGGGACAGGCCCGTTGGGGGCCCAGCATTTT

clone_size: many
v_call: TRBV2
cdr3_length: 16
d_call: .
j_call: TRBJ1-5
cdr3_aa: CASSPAHMFSNQPQHF
cdr3_nt: TGTGCCAGCAGTCCGGCGCACATGTTTAGCAATCAGCCCCAGCATTTT

clone_size: many
v_call: TRBV28
cdr3_length: 16
d_call: .
j_call: TRBJ1-5
cdr3_aa: CASSPFRRGYNQPQHF
cdr3_nt: TGTGCCAGCAGTCCCTTTCGGAGGGGGTACAATCAGCCCCAGCATTTT

clone_size: .
v_call: TRBV13
cdr3_length: 14
d_call: .
j_call: TRBJ2-2
cdr3_aa: CASSRAGATGELFF
cdr3_nt: TGTGCCAGCAGCAGAGCAGGTGCCACCGGGGAGCTGTTTTTT

clone_size: few
v_call: TRBV9
cdr3_length: 14
d_call: .
j_call: TRBJ1-5
cdr3_aa: CASSVGISNQPQHF
cdr3_nt: TGTGCCAGCAGCGTAGGAATTAGCAATCAGCCCCAGCATTTT